These 22 T cell receptor beta chains came from one sample sequenced in a study of CXCR3-negative and CXCR3-positive naive CD8 T cells (dated by TCRdb to the late 2010s). These reads were obtained on a NextSeq 550. The Human TCR Profiling Kit (MiLaboratory) was used to prepare UMI-labeled 5' RACE TRB cDNA libraries. Following TCRdb reprocessing, every CDR3 protein sequence forms one entry, and DNA is not provided. The sample table on file contains about 150,000 distinct CDR3 sequences. Approximately 0.46% of the sample is in the top ten clones. These receptors lack a known antigen. General study outcomes and caveats: Compared with CXCR3-negative naive cells, CXCR3-positive naive cells had TRB CDR3s with higher hydrophobicity (lower Kidera factor 4), lower energy, and higher strength and volume indices.

Source material: naive CXCR3+ CD8+ T cells from blood. In the paper's terms, the cell subset or site label means: CD45RO-CCR7+CD27+CD95- naive CD8+ T cells expressing CXCR3 (TNR3+). These receptors all come from a human donor in good health. Some clones in this sample may be carry-over from other donors' samples.

V gene TRBV7-9 combines with J gene TRBJ2-5; as DNA is missing, the TRBD1 call by TCRdb cannot be tested. Germline V gene sequence: CDR1 SEHNR, CDR2 FQNEAQ (reference sequence). The CDR3 contains 14 residues. CDR3 sequence: CASSAGGGWETQYF.

The chain carries TRBV27 and TRBJ2-3; TCRdb lists TRBD2, though no DNA is available to test this call. Germline V lookup: CDR1 MNHEY, CDR2 SMNVEV (reference sequence). The length of the CDR3 is 15 residues. The CDR3 reads CASCIAGGVTDTQYF.

The gene calls are TRBV25-1 and TRBJ2-5; TCRdb picks TRBD1, but there is no DNA to check that call. Germline V lookup: CDR1 MGHDK, CDR2 SYGVNS. The CDR3 consists of 14 residues. The CDR3: CASRDSGAAETQYF.

The chain has TRBV4-3 and TRBJ1-1. The germline V gene encodes CDR1 LGHNA and CDR2 YSLEER. The CDR3 consists of 15 residues. Here the CDR3 reads CASSQDLRGYTEAFF.

CDR3 region: CASSKENPSLDSTDTQYF. The V call is TRBV21-1, the J call TRBJ2-3; the TRBD2 assignment by TCRdb is unverifiable without DNA. TRBV21-1 is a pseudogene segment. The CDR3 sequence is 18 residues long.

The chain employs TRBV6-6 and TRBJ2-7; TCRdb's D call of TRBD2 is untestable without DNA. This CDR3 is 19 amino acids long. In germline, CDR1 is MNHNY, CDR2 SVGAGI (reference sequence). The CDR3: CASSYSEFYRTSGTYEQYF.

The chain uses TRBV20-1 and TRBJ1-2. This CDR3 contains 14 residues. Germline CDR1 DFQATT, CDR2 SNEGSKA (reference sequence). Here the CDR3 reads CSAVGEDGNYGYTF.

The rearrangement links TRBV7-6 to TRBJ1-2. Germline V gene data show CDR1 as SGHVS and CDR2 as FNYEAQ. The CDR3 consists of 15 residues. CDR3: CASSPGGSTNYGYTF.

The chain couples TRBV6-6 to TRBJ2-1; TCRdb's D call, TRBD1, is unchecked because there is no DNA. The germline V gene has CDR1 MNHNY and CDR2 SVGAGI (reference sequence). The CDR3 length is 15 residues. This CDR3 is CASSYRDRGYNEQFF.

The chain uses TRBV29-1 and TRBJ1-2; as DNA is missing, the TRBD1 call by TCRdb cannot be tested. This CDR3 comprises 14 residues. CDR1 is SQVTM and CDR2 is ANQGSEA in the germline V gene. CDR3 sequence: CSVEVGATNYGYTF.

The chain employs TRBV12-3 or TRBV12-4 and TRBJ1-1; without DNA, the TCRdb call of TRBD1 cannot be checked. The CDR3 has 12 amino acids. The CDR3 loop is CASSSTGSGAFF.

The genes are TRBV29-1 and TRBJ2-1; TCRdb's D call, TRBD2, is unchecked because there is no DNA. The CDR3 totals 15 residues. In germline, CDR1 is SQVTM, CDR2 ANQGSEA. The CDR3 region is CSVEDLAGEGNEQFF.

The chain uses TRBV9 and TRBJ1-4; TCRdb's D call of TRBD1 is untestable without DNA. This CDR3 contains 14 residues. CDR1 and CDR2 from the germline V gene are SGDLS and YYNGEE. The CDR3: CASSVEGVPVELFF.

This chain links TRBV19 with TRBJ1-1; the TCRdb call, TRBD1, lacks DNA for checking. Germline loops: CDR1 LNHDA, CDR2 SQIVND (reference sequence). The CDR3 sequence is 14 residues long. CDR3 loop: CASSPGFGGTEAFF. The whole variable domain, remainder taken from reference TRBV19 and TRBJ1-1, is DGGITQSPKYLFRKEGQNVTLSCEQNLNHDAMYWYRQDPGQGLRLIYYSQIVNDFQKGDIAEGYSVSREKKESFPLTVTSAQKNPTAFYLCASSPGFGGTEAFFGQGTRLTVV.

This chain links TRBV29-1 with TRBJ2-6; with no DNA, the TCRdb D assignment of TRBD1 cannot be verified. The CDR3 sequence is 15 residues long. CDR1 is SQVTM, CDR2 ANQGSEA, per germline. The CDR3 loop reads CSVRDPGVGANVLTF.

The rearrangement uses TRBV4-1 and TRBJ2-7; TCRdb's assignment of TRBD2 cannot be checked, as there is no DNA. The length of the CDR3 is 15 residues. The germline CDR1 and CDR2 sequences are MGHRA and YSYEKL. CDR3 loop: CASSQAPARPSEQYF.

This chain links TRBV7-2 with TRBJ2-5; TCRdb's assignment of TRBD2 cannot be checked, as there is no DNA. The length of the CDR3 is 15 residues. Per the germline V gene, CDR1 is SGHTA and CDR2 is FQGNSA. CDR3 in amino acids: CASSLGAGVQETQYF.

The V and J genes are TRBV14 and TRBJ2-5. Germline CDR1 and CDR2: SGHDN and FVKESK. This CDR3 is built from 14 residues. The CDR3 loop is CASSQFLTEETQYF.

The chain joins TRBV2 to TRBJ2-7; without DNA, the TCRdb call of TRBD1 cannot be checked. The CDR3 covers 12 residues. Germline V CDR1 and CDR2: SNHLY, FYNNEI. CDR3 residues: CTSGQQAYEQYF.

The chain joins TRBV7-3 to TRBJ2-7; TCRdb lists TRBD2, though no DNA is available to test this call. CDR3 length equals 15 residues. CDR1 SGHTA and CDR2 FQGTGA come from the germline V gene. CDR3 residues: CASSLNAEGWNEQYF. Combining the CDR3 with reference TRBV7-3 and TRBJ2-7 gives the whole variable domain GAGVSQTPSNKVTEKGKYVELRCDPISGHTALYWYRQSLGQGPEFLIYFQGTGAADDSGLPNDRFFAVRPEGSVSTLKIQRTERGDSAVYLCASSLNAEGWNEQYFGPGTRLTVT.

The CDR3 is CASSLGQGVTGELFF. The V gene is TRBV12-3 or TRBV12-4, the J gene TRBJ2-2; lacking DNA, the TRBD1 call made by TCRdb goes unchecked. The CDR3 runs 15 residues.

J is TRBJ1-1 and V is TRBV3-1. The CDR3 is made up of 17 amino acids. The germline CDR1 and CDR2 sequences are LGHDT and YNNKEL (reference sequence). CDR3 residues: CASSQVVQVQWNTEAFF. The full variable domain, completed using reference TRBV3-1 and TRBJ1-1, is DTAVSQTPKYLVTQMGNDKSIKCEQNLGHDTMYWYKQDSKKFLKIMFSYNNKELIINETVPNRFSPKSPDKAHLNLHINSLELGDSAVYFCASSQVVQVQWNTEAFFGQGTRLTVV.